Sequencing of this T cell receptor beta chain was carried out in a study of shared clonotypes between healthy human individuals. Generated by immunoSEQ multiplex PCR, the TCRdb table keeps only in-frame clones and is missing some. Here the sample spans approximately 720,000 clones, 72% being singletons. Trimming removed 4 bases from V and 4 bases from J, with 16 bases in between. CDR1 KGHSH and CDR2 LQKENI come from the germline V gene. CDR3 length: 15 residues. This clone was found a few times. The chain uses TRBV18 and TRBJ1-2; unclear D gene. The sequence derives from a woman aged 25-40 years in good health. Sequencing was performed on memory CD4+ T cells sorted from blood. As to subset: CD45RA-negative fraction. The CDR3 DNA is TGTGCCAGCTCACGATCATTGACGGAAGCCTATGGCTACACCTTC. It encodes CASSRSLTEAYGYTF. The full variable domain, with the rest looked up from reference TRBV18 and TRBJ1-2, is NAGVMQNPRHLVRRRGQEARLRCSPMKGHSHVYWYRQLPEEGLKFMVYLQKENIIDESGMPKERFSAEFPKEGPSILRIQQVVRGDSAAYFCASSRSLTEAYGYTFGSGTRLTVV.